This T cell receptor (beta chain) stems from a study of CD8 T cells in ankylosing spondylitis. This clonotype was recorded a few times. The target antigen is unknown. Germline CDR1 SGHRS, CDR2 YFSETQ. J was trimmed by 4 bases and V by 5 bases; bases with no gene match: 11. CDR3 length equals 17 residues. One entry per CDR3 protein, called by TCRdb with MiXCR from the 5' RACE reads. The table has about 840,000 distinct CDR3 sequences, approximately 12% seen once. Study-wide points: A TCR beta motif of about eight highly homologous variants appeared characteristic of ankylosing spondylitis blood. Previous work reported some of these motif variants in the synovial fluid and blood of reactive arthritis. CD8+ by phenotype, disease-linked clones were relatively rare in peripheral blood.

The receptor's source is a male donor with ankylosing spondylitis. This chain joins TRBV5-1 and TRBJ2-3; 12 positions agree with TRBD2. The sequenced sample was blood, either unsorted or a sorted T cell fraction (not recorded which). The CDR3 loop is CASSFGLTSGSSDTQYF. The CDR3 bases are TGCGCCAGCAGTTTCGGACTGACTAGCGGGAGCTCAGATACGCAGTATTTT.